A selection of T cell receptor beta chains follows, all from one sample in a study of shared clonotypes between healthy human individuals. Profiling relied on immunoSEQ multiplex PCR, and the TCRdb table lists in-frame clones only, not all of them. The sample has some 2,500,000 clones; 80% to 95% are singletons. Sequenced input: naive CD4+ T cells from PBMCs. These receptors came from a man aged 18-30 years in good health. Some clones in this sample may be carry-over from other donors' samples. The CDR3 runs from the conserved cysteine through the conserved F or W. The D gene is left open where the match is weak. Clone size is given for some rows only: seen once, a few or many times, or a class if the clone is expanded.

D gene: -; J gene: TRBJ2-1; clone size: -; V gene: TRBV30; CDR3 length: 13; CDR3 protein: CAWSGPPDNEQFF; CDR3 DNA: TGTGCCTGGAGCGGTCCGCCGGACAATGAGCAGTTCTTC
D gene: TRBD2; J gene: TRBJ2-5; clone size: -; V gene: TRBV13; CDR3 length: 17; CDR3 protein: CASSPPWGGRGSETQYF; CDR3 DNA: TGTGCCAGCAGCCCCCCTTGGGGCGGGAGGGGATCAGAGACCCAGTACTTC
D gene: -; J gene: TRBJ2-7; clone size: -; V gene: TRBV25-1; CDR3 length: 13; CDR3 protein: CASSPHRSYEQYF; CDR3 DNA: TGTGCCAGCAGCCCCCACCGCTCCTACGAGCAGTACTTC
D gene: TRBD2; J gene: TRBJ2-7; clone size: -; V gene: TRBV25-1; CDR3 length: 13; CDR3 protein: CASSYVAGGEQYF; CDR3 DNA: TGTGCCAGCAGTTATGTAGCGGGAGGCGAGCAGTACTTC
D gene: TRBD2; J gene: TRBJ2-1; clone size: -; V gene: TRBV5-1; CDR3 length: 16; CDR3 protein: CASSVLRGGGPNEQFF; CDR3 DNA: TGCGCCAGCAGCGTTTTAAGGGGCGGGGGACCTAATGAGCAGTTCTTC
D gene: -; J gene: TRBJ1-3; clone size: -; V gene: TRBV7-9; CDR3 length: 16; CDR3 protein: CASSIERGSAGNTIYF; CDR3 DNA: TGTGCCAGCAGTATAGAGAGGGGGTCTGCAGGAAACACCATATATTTT
D gene: TRBD1; J gene: TRBJ2-7; clone size: -; V gene: TRBV25-1; CDR3 length: 14; CDR3 protein: CASSDPGQTYEQYF; CDR3 DNA: TGTGCCAGCAGTGACCCGGGACAGACCTACGAGCAGTACTTC
D gene: TRBD1; J gene: TRBJ2-3; clone size: -; V gene: TRBV5-1; CDR3 length: 15; CDR3 protein: CASSFTGTGGDTQYF; CDR3 DNA: TGCGCCAGCAGCTTCACCGGGACAGGGGGCGATACGCAGTATTTT
D gene: -; J gene: TRBJ1-1; clone size: -; V gene: TRBV2; CDR3 length: 13; CDR3 protein: CASSLGVAREAFF; CDR3 DNA: TGTGCCAGCAGTTTAGGGGTAGCGCGTGAAGCTTTCTTT
D gene: -; J gene: TRBJ2-1; clone size: -; V gene: TRBV5-1; CDR3 length: 15; CDR3 protein: CASSPRQSSYNEQFF; CDR3 DNA: TGCGCCAGCAGCCCTAGACAAAGCTCCTACAATGAGCAGTTCTTC
D gene: -; J gene: TRBJ2-1; clone size: -; V gene: TRBV18; CDR3 length: 14; CDR3 protein: CASSSRWLEGEQFF; CDR3 DNA: TGTGCCAGCTCATCGCGGTGGCTAGAGGGCGAGCAGTTCTTC
D gene: -; J gene: TRBJ2-7; clone size: -; V gene: TRBV19; CDR3 length: 14; CDR3 protein: CASSIGSRDPRQYF; CDR3 DNA: TGTGCCAGTAGTATAGGTTCAAGGGACCCAAGGCAGTACTTC
D gene: TRBD1; J gene: TRBJ1-6; clone size: -; V gene: TRBV6-5; CDR3 length: 15; CDR3 protein: CASRDRALRRSPLHF; CDR3 DNA: TGTGCCAGCAGGGACAGGGCCTTAAGAAGGTCACCCCTCCACTTT
D gene: -; J gene: TRBJ1-1; clone size: -; V gene: TRBV6-5; CDR3 length: 15; CDR3 protein: CASSRGRMGSTEAFF; CDR3 DNA: TGTGCCAGCAGCCGAGGCAGGATGGGTAGCACTGAAGCTTTCTTT
D gene: TRBD1; J gene: TRBJ1-5; clone size: -; V gene: TRBV6-5; CDR3 length: 14; CDR3 protein: CASSRDRGNQPQHF; CDR3 DNA: TGTGCCAGCAGCCGGGACAGAGGCAATCAGCCCCAGCATTTT
D gene: -; J gene: TRBJ2-2; clone size: once; V gene: TRBV7-3; CDR3 length: 14; CDR3 protein: CASSPDTYTGELFF; CDR3 DNA: TGTGCCAGCAGCCCGGACACTTACACCGGGGAGCTGTTTTTT
D gene: TRBD1; J gene: TRBJ1-4; clone size: -; V gene: TRBV4-2; CDR3 length: 14; CDR3 protein: CASSHGTGNEKLFF; CDR3 DNA: TGTGCCAGCAGCCACGGGACAGGGAATGAAAAACTGTTTTTT
D gene: -; J gene: TRBJ1-1; clone size: once; V gene: TRBV11-3; CDR3 length: 13; CDR3 protein: CASSLEARGSAFF; CDR3 DNA: TGTGCCAGCAGCTTAGAGGCCCGGGGGTCCGCTTTCTTT
D gene: -; J gene: TRBJ1-4; clone size: -; V gene: TRBV28; CDR3 length: 13; CDR3 protein: CASRQRNNEKLFF; CDR3 DNA: TGTGCCAGCAGGCAACGGAATAATGAAAAACTGTTTTTT
D gene: TRBD1; J gene: TRBJ1-2; clone size: -; V gene: TRBV25-1; CDR3 length: 13; CDR3 protein: CASSGQGAPGYTF; CDR3 DNA: TGTGCCAGCAGTGGACAGGGGGCGCCGGGCTACACCTTC
D gene: -; J gene: TRBJ2-2; clone size: -; V gene: TRBV11-3; CDR3 length: 17; CDR3 protein: CASSSPRHTGNTGELFF; CDR3 DNA: TGTGCCAGCAGCTCGCCCAGACACACCGGGAACACCGGGGAGCTGTTTTTT
D gene: -; J gene: TRBJ1-2; clone size: -; V gene: TRBV7-3; CDR3 length: 13; CDR3 protein: CASSFRMGDGYTF; CDR3 DNA: TGTGCCAGCAGCTTCCGGATGGGGGATGGCTACACCTTC
D gene: TRBD2; J gene: TRBJ2-5; clone size: -; V gene: TRBV28; CDR3 length: 16; CDR3 protein: CASSLVVGGMVETQYF; CDR3 DNA: TGTGCCAGCAGTTTGGTGGTCGGGGGGATGGTTGAGACCCAGTACTTC
D gene: -; J gene: TRBJ1-5; clone size: -; V gene: TRBV6-1; CDR3 length: 16; CDR3 protein: CASSATEQYSNQPQHF; CDR3 DNA: TGTGCCAGCAGTGCGACAGAACAGTACAGCAATCAGCCCCAGCATTTT
D gene: -; J gene: TRBJ1-5; clone size: -; V gene: TRBV6-1; CDR3 length: 14; CDR3 protein: CASGPPGGNQPQHF; CDR3 DNA: TGTGCCAGCGGACCCCCCGGGGGCAATCAGCCCCAGCATTTT
D gene: -; J gene: TRBJ1-2; clone size: -; V gene: TRBV16; CDR3 length: 13; CDR3 protein: CASSPPLKGGYTF; CDR3 DNA: TGTGCCAGCAGCCCCCCCCTCAAAGGGGGCTACACCTTC
D gene: -; J gene: TRBJ2-7; clone size: once; V gene: TRBV5-1; CDR3 length: 16; CDR3 protein: CASSLPTGPTTYEQYF; CDR3 DNA: TGCGCCAGCAGCTTGCCAACGGGGCCGACGACCTACGAGCAGTACTTC
D gene: TRBD1; J gene: TRBJ1-5; clone size: once; V gene: TRBV19; CDR3 length: 16; CDR3 protein: CASSLTGQRIDQPQHF; CDR3 DNA: TGTGCCAGTAGTCTGACGGGACAGAGAATCGATCAGCCCCAGCATTTT
D gene: -; J gene: TRBJ2-1; clone size: -; V gene: TRBV6-6; CDR3 length: 15; CDR3 protein: CASSLRRGSRDEQFF; CDR3 DNA: TGTGCCAGCAGTTTAAGAAGGGGGAGTCGGGATGAGCAGTTCTTC
D gene: TRBD2; J gene: TRBJ2-1; clone size: -; V gene: TRBV28; CDR3 length: 16; CDR3 protein: CASSSRLAGRYNEQFF; CDR3 DNA: TGTGCCAGCAGTTCCCGACTAGCGGGGAGGTACAATGAGCAGTTCTTC
D gene: -; J gene: TRBJ2-7; clone size: -; V gene: TRBV5-1; CDR3 length: 12; CDR3 protein: CASSWGQYEQYF; CDR3 DNA: TGCGCCAGCAGCTGGGGCCAATACGAGCAGTACTTC
D gene: -; J gene: TRBJ1-2; clone size: -; V gene: TRBV5-1; CDR3 length: 15; CDR3 protein: CASSLVAGEGYGYTF; CDR3 DNA: TGCGCCAGCAGCTTGGTCGCAGGGGAGGGCTATGGCTACACCTTC
D gene: TRBD2; J gene: TRBJ2-7; clone size: -; V gene: TRBV5-8; CDR3 length: 16; CDR3 protein: CATPSGKAGGPYEQYF; CDR3 DNA: TGTGCCACCCCGTCGGGGAAAGCGGGAGGGCCCTACGAGCAGTACTTC
D gene: TRBD2; J gene: TRBJ2-1; clone size: -; V gene: TRBV14; CDR3 length: 20; CDR3 protein: CASSPIPGTSGSRSGNEQFF; CDR3 DNA: TGTGCCAGCAGCCCGATTCCCGGGACTAGCGGGAGTAGGTCGGGCAATGAGCAGTTCTTC
D gene: TRBD1; J gene: TRBJ1-2; clone size: -; V gene: TRBV28; CDR3 length: 12; CDR3 protein: CASSLQTGGYTF; CDR3 DNA: TGTGCCAGCAGTTTACAGACAGGGGGCTACACCTTC
D gene: TRBD1; J gene: TRBJ2-7; clone size: -; V gene: TRBV27; CDR3 length: 13; CDR3 protein: CASSFDRGIEQYF; CDR3 DNA: TGTGCCAGCAGTTTCGACAGGGGAATCGAGCAGTACTTC
D gene: TRBD2; J gene: TRBJ2-1; clone size: -; V gene: TRBV7-3; CDR3 length: 15; CDR3 protein: CASSFRRGSYNEQFF; CDR3 DNA: TGTGCCAGCAGCTTCAGGCGCGGGAGTTACAATGAGCAGTTCTTC
D gene: -; J gene: TRBJ1-2; clone size: -; V gene: TRBV28; CDR3 length: 16; CDR3 protein: CASSSIRPGTPYGYTF; CDR3 DNA: TGTGCCAGCAGTTCGATCCGTCCCGGGACTCCTTATGGCTACACCTTC
D gene: -; J gene: TRBJ2-3; clone size: -; V gene: TRBV9; CDR3 length: 14; CDR3 protein: CASSPLGVGNTQYF; CDR3 DNA: TGTGCCAGCAGCCCGCTTGGGGTAGGGAATACGCAGTATTTT
D gene: TRBD1; J gene: TRBJ1-1; clone size: -; V gene: TRBV7-9; CDR3 length: 15; CDR3 protein: CASSLNSGQGAEAFF; CDR3 DNA: TGTGCCAGCAGCCTCAATTCGGGACAGGGGGCTGAAGCTTTCTTT
D gene: -; J gene: TRBJ2-1; clone size: -; V gene: TRBV5-1; CDR3 length: 15; CDR3 protein: CASSLVGELYNEQFF; CDR3 DNA: TGCGCCAGCAGCTTGGTAGGGGAGTTGTACAATGAGCAGTTCTTC
D gene: -; J gene: TRBJ1-5; clone size: once; V gene: TRBV15; CDR3 length: 18; CDR3 protein: CATSRLGGDRQGNQPQHF; CDR3 DNA: TGTGCCACCAGCAGACTTGGAGGCGACAGGCAGGGCAATCAGCCCCAGCATTTT
D gene: -; J gene: TRBJ2-6; clone size: -; V gene: TRBV5-1; CDR3 length: 15; CDR3 protein: CASSLASSGANVLTF; CDR3 DNA: TGCGCCAGCAGCTTGGCCAGCTCTGGGGCCAACGTCCTGACTTTC
D gene: -; J gene: TRBJ1-4; clone size: -; V gene: TRBV27; CDR3 length: 15; CDR3 protein: CARHPGGSTNEKLFF; CDR3 DNA: TGTGCCAGACACCCGGGCGGGTCAACTAATGAAAAACTGTTTTTT
D gene: -; J gene: TRBJ2-3; clone size: -; V gene: TRBV5-6; CDR3 length: 17; CDR3 protein: CASSPGDTRGGTDTQYF; CDR3 DNA: TGTGCCAGCAGCCCTGGGGACACGAGGGGAGGGACAGATACGCAGTATTTT
D gene: -; J gene: TRBJ1-1; clone size: -; V gene: TRBV5-1; CDR3 length: 13; CDR3 protein: CASSLGQETEAFF; CDR3 DNA: TGCGCCAGCAGCTTGGGGCAAGAGACTGAAGCTTTCTTT
D gene: -; J gene: TRBJ2-3; clone size: -; V gene: TRBV28; CDR3 length: 13; CDR3 protein: CASSGGYTDTQYF; CDR3 DNA: TGTGCCAGCAGTGGCGGTTACACAGATACGCAGTATTTT
D gene: -; J gene: TRBJ2-3; clone size: -; V gene: TRBV5-1; CDR3 length: 15; CDR3 protein: CASSFPPRGGDTQYF; CDR3 DNA: TGCGCCAGCAGCTTTCCCCCCAGGGGAGGAGATACGCAGTATTTT
D gene: -; J gene: TRBJ1-1; clone size: -; V gene: TRBV7-2; CDR3 length: 13; CDR3 protein: CASSLQRGTEAFF; CDR3 DNA: TGTGCCAGCAGCTTACAAAGGGGAACTGAAGCTTTCTTT
D gene: -; J gene: TRBJ1-5; clone size: -; V gene: TRBV6-4; CDR3 length: 13; CDR3 protein: CASSEQGGQPQHF; CDR3 DNA: TGTGCCAGCAGTGAACAGGGTGGTCAGCCCCAGCATTTT
D gene: -; J gene: TRBJ2-7; clone size: -; V gene: TRBV28; CDR3 length: 16; CDR3 protein: CASSLYAAGSLYEQYF; CDR3 DNA: TGTGCCAGCAGTTTATACGCCGCGGGCAGTCTCTACGAGCAGTACTTC